The rows below give T cell receptor beta chains drawn from one sample of a study of cytomegalovirus exposure and HLA in healthy donors. Sequenced by immunoSEQ multiplex PCR; TCRdb stores in-frame clones only, minus some. The repertoire holds some 95,000 clones, with about 81% as singletons. The sample was PBMCs. These receptors were obtained from a woman between 40 and 55 years old in good health and CMV-seropositive. Both conserved end residues are part of each CDR3. A D gene is named only where the DNA matches it firmly. Size is omitted from some rows. Given values are once, few, many or a class for expanded clones.

CDR3nt	CDR3aa	v_gene	j_gene	d_gene	abundance
TGTGCCAGCTCACCCTTAGACAGGGACACTGAAGCTTTCTTT	CASSPLDRDTEAFF	TRBV18	TRBJ1-1	TRBD1	.
TGTGCCAGCAGTGAACAGGGGCGGACTGAAGCTTTCTTT	CASSEQGRTEAFF	TRBV27	TRBJ1-1	TRBD1	.
TGTGCCAGCAGCGCAGCGGGAGCCTCCTACGAGCAGTACTTC	CASSAAGASYEQYF	TRBV9	TRBJ2-7	TRBD2	.
TGTGCCAGCAGCGCCCGACGGGACTACGAGCAGTACTTC	CASSARRDYEQYF	TRBV11-3	TRBJ2-7	.	.
TGTGCCTGGAGACCAGACCCGCGGGGTGAAAAACTGTTTTTT	CAWRPDPRGEKLFF	TRBV30	TRBJ1-4	.	.
TGTGCCAGCAGTCCCGGGACAGGGGGCAATCAGCCCCAGCATTTT	CASSPGTGGNQPQHF	TRBV27	TRBJ1-5	TRBD1	.
TGTGCCAGCAGCTCCCCGAGGGAGGAGGACAAAAACATTCAGTACTTC	CASSSPREEDKNIQYF	TRBV11-2	TRBJ2-4	.	once
TGCGCCAGCAGACCCGGGACTAGCGACTTTAATGAGCAGTTCTTC	CASRPGTSDFNEQFF	TRBV5-1	TRBJ2-1	TRBD2	.
TGCAGCGTTGATCACAGGGTGGAGGGCTACACCTTC	CSVDHRVEGYTF	TRBV29-1	TRBJ1-2	.	.
TGTGCCAGCAGCCCTTTCGGGAGCAATCAGCCCCAGCATTTT	CASSPFGSNQPQHF	TRBV7-9	TRBJ1-5	.	few
TGTGCCAGCACAAGGGCTAGCGGGCCCTACGAGCAGTACTTC	CASTRASGPYEQYF	TRBV2	TRBJ2-7	TRBD2	.
TGCGCCAGCAGCCCTGGGGCCAGCCTGCAAGAGACCCAGTACTTC	CASSPGASLQETQYF	TRBV5-1	TRBJ2-5	.	.
TGTGCCAGCAGCCCCTGGACTAGCAGGGTTCCGAAAGAGACCCAGTACTTC	CASSPWTSRVPKETQYF	TRBV7-9	TRBJ2-5	TRBD2	.
TGTGCCAGCCAGATAGCGGGAGAGGGCTACGAGCAGTACTTC	CASQIAGEGYEQYF	TRBV7-9	TRBJ2-7	TRBD2	few